This TCR beta chain came from a study of cytomegalovirus exposure and HLA in healthy donors. Study-level points and caveats: The authors listed 150 to 200 TCR beta chains as cytomegalovirus-associated. In a later analysis, common viral pathogens appeared linked to several of the most significant clusters. Productive status was seen about 87% or about 30% of the time for most TCR beta V segments in an earlier analysis.

On this clone: Its antigen is not identified.

Germline V CDR1 and CDR2: MNHNS, SASEGT. Trimming took 8 bases from V and 2 from J, leaving 16 bases between them. The CDR3 loop spans 14 amino acids. The PCR contained 60 Vbeta and 13 Jbeta primers. The data were produced by immunoSEQ multiplex PCR, yet TCRdb's version contains in-frame clones alone and is incomplete. The sample consists of roughly 100,000 clones, 63% of them appearing once. The chain is built from TRBV6-1 and TRBJ2-7, with a weak D call TRBD2 (6 bases). The TCR comes from a human donor in good health. Sequenced sample: PBMCs. The chain's CDR3 is CASDQGRYTYEQYF. DNA of the CDR3: TGTGCCAGCGACCAAGGGAGGTATACCTACGAGCAGTACTTC.